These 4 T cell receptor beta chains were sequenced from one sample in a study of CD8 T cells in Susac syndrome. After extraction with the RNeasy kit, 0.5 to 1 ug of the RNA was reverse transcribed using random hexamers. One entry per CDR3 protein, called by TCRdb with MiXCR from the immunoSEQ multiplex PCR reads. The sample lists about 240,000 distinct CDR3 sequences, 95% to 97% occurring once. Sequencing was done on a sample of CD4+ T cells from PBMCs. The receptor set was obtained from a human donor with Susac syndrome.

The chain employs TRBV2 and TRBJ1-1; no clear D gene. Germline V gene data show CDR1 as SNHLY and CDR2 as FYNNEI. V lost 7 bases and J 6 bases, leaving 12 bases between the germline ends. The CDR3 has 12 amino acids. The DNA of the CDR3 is TGTGCCAGCATCGTCGACTTCGCTGAAGCTTTCTTT. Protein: CASIVDFAEAFF. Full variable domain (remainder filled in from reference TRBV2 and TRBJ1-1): EPEVTQTPSHQVTQMGQEVILRCVPISNHLYFYWYRQILGQKVEFLVSFYNNEISEKSEIFDDQFSVERPDGSNFTLKIRSTKLEDSAMYFCASIVDFAEAFFGQGTRLTVV.

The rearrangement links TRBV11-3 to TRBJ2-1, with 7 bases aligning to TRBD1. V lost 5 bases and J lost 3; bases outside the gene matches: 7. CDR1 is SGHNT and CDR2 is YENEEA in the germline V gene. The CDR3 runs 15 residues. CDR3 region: CASSPRQGSYNEQFF. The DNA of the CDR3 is TGTGCCAGCAGCCCCCGACAGGGTAGCTACAATGAGCAGTTCTTC.

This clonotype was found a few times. CDR3 amino acids: CASRGRGGYTF. The CDR3, as DNA: TGTGCCAGTAGGGGACGTGGTGGCTACACCTTC. The gene calls are TRBV19 and TRBJ1-2, with D possibly being TRBD1 (5 bases). Germline values: CDR1 LNHDA, CDR2 SQIVND (reference sequence). The CDR3 totals 11 residues. Between the trimmed V and J ends, which lost 6 bases and 7 bases, there was a span of 9 bases.

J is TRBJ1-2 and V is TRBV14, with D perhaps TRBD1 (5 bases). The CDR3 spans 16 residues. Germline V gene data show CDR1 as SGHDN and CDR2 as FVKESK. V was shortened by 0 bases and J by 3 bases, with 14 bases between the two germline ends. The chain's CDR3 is CASSQDKGYSDYGYTF. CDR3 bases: TGTGCCAGCAGCCAAGATAAGGGGTACTCGGACTATGGCTACACCTTC.